The text below deals with one TCR beta chain. MiXCR was run by TCRdb on the reads, yielding one entry per CDR3 protein. This table has under 200,000 distinct CDR3 sequences, roughly 9.8% appearing once. Trimming removed 6 bases from V and 5 bases from J; junction bases left unmatched: 13. The germline gives CDR1 MDHEN, CDR2 SYDVKM. The CDR3 has 17 amino acids. The data belong to a study of T cell repertoires in cytomegalovirus infection. Overall study context: From public TCR beta signatures came an indication of both CMV infection and matching HLA type.

Sequencing used PBMCs. The gene calls are TRBV28 and TRBJ2-3; 11 nucleotides line up with TRBD1. The TCR comes from a human donor in good health (CMV status not recorded). Some clones in this sample may be carry-over from other donors' samples. The CDR3 protein is CASSSGTGGWVGDTQYF. DNA of the CDR3: TGTGCCAGCAGCTCCGGGACAGGGGGATGGGTCGGAGATACGCAGTATTTT.